This is a list of T cell receptor beta chains from one sample in a study of T cells in Graves' hyperthyroidism and ophthalmopathy. Each CDR3 protein gets one entry after TCRdb re-called the multiplex PCR reads with MiXCR. There are hundreds of thousands of distinct CDR3 sequences in the sample; over 11% occur only once, and around 5.4% lies in the top ten. The specimen sequenced was blood. The source is a young woman with Graves' hyperthyroidism that later progressed to Graves' ophthalmopathy. Both conserved end residues are trimmed from each CDR3. Size is omitted from some rows. Given values are once, few, many or a class for expanded clones.

>TRBV4-3|15|-
ASSQDRLAGEVDEKF
>TRBV18|11|many
ASSPGRTDTQY
>TRBV6-2/TRBV6-3|12|-
ASSYMSGSNEQF
>TRBV3-1|14|-
ASSQVGGGINEKLF
>TRBV18|12|few
ASSPGTFQDTQY
>TRBV12-5|11|-
ASGFRVGYEQY
>TRBV5-1|13|-
ASRAPGGAKEKLF
>TRBV7-2|10|few
ASSSYMETQY
>TRBV14|14|-
ASSQDQRRAPYEQY
>TRBV29-1|14|many
SVEISLAENTGELF
>TRBV11-2|14|many
ASSLTGTGRNYGYT
>TRBV12-3/TRBV12-4|12|many
ASSPRGENYGYT
>TRBV29-1|12|-
SVMTGGSNQPQH
>TRBV5-6|14|once
ASGWGKRPYNSPPH
>TRBV3-1|12|-
ASSHGLVKGEAF
>TRBV6-1|13|-
ASRLLAGNRETQY
>TRBV5-6|11|few
ASSLAEGQPQH
>TRBV9|11|many
ASSAGGPSPLH
>TRBV6-2/TRBV6-3|12|many
ASSYEGNGYGYT
>TRBV20-1|9|-
SARRLNEQF
>TRBV7-8|12|many
ASSPRWQNTEAF
>TRBV30|11|many
AWRNTGGSGYT
>TRBV7-8|13|few
ASSLVRGGVTEAF
>TRBV6-5|11|-
ASSHTSRYGYT
>TRBV15|12|many
ATSIQGAGNTIY
>TRBV28|14|many
ASTEITKGARTEAF
>TRBV7-9|20|-
ASSSSDWTSRDGGGGGNEQF